This passage covers 27 T cell receptor beta chains from one sample sequenced in a study of cytomegalovirus exposure and HLA in healthy donors (dated by TCRdb to the late 2010s). Libraries were constructed by the immunoSEQ multiplex PCR assay. For the multiplex PCR, a mixture combining 60 forward primers for TCR Vbeta segments and 13 reverse primers for TCR Jbeta segments was used. Imported from immuneACCESS, the table was reduced by TCRdb to in-frame sequences with V and J called. These copies leave out some clones; in studies compared against another copy, an unresolved V gene accounts for under half, and the cause of the remainder is not known. The sample table contains tens of thousands of clones; only one count was recorded for approximately 70% of them. The top ten clones comprise around a tenth of the sample. Sequencing was carried out using PBMCs. These receptors originate from a woman aged 45-60 years in good health and CMV-seropositive.

The CDR3 loop is CAWSHGGMQDTQYF. CDR3 coding DNA: TGTGCCTGGAGTCATGGAGGCATGCAGGATACGCAGTATTTT. The genes are TRBV30 and TRBJ2-3; D might be TRBD2 (5 bases). The germline V and J ends were trimmed by 2 bases and 6 bases, with 15 bases remaining between them. The V gene's germline CDR1 is GTSNPN and CDR2 SVGIG (reference sequence). The CDR3 is 14 amino acids.

The CDR3 reads CASSPTSELQETQYF. The CDR3 nucleotides are TGTGCCAGCTCACCAACTAGCGAACTCCAAGAGACCCAGTACTTC. The chain carries TRBV18 and TRBJ2-5; 7 nucleotides line up with TRBD2. Germline-derived CDR1 and CDR2 are KGHSH and LQKENI. The length of the CDR3 is 15 residues. Unmatched junction bases numbered 4, after V lost 2 bases and J lost 1 base.

This clone occurred once. V and J are TRBV9 and TRBJ2-2, with D possibly TRBD2 on 6 matching bases. CDR1 SGDLS and CDR2 YYNGEE come from the germline V gene. This CDR3 has 16 residues. Trimming took 3 bases from V and 6 from J, leaving 18 bases between them. The CDR3 coding sequence is TGTGCCAGCAGCGGGGGTCCGGGAGCCCTCCCCGGGGAGCTGTTTTTT. Protein sequence: CASSGGPGALPGELFF.

This clone was seen more than once but under ten times. This chain joins TRBV12-5 and TRBJ1-3, with D uncertain. The ends were cut back, 1 base at V and 1 base at J, with 5 bases in the middle. This CDR3 region has 14 residues. In germline, CDR1 is LGHNT, CDR2 FRNRAP. The CDR3 nucleotides read TGTGCTAGTGGTTTGGGAGGTTCTGGAAACACCATATATTTT. Translation: CASGLGGSGNTIYF.

Only a few counts were recorded for this clone. V usage is TRBV5-4 and J usage is TRBJ1-1, with D uncertain. The CDR3 consists of 12 residues. V was pared by 4 bases and J by 3 bases, with 7 bases between. Germline CDR1 reads SGHNT; CDR2 reads YYREEE (reference sequence). This CDR3 reads CASSLSDTEAFF. In nucleotides, the CDR3 is TGTGCCAGCAGCCTTTCCGACACTGAAGCTTTCTTT. The full variable domain, with the rest looked up from reference TRBV5-4 and TRBJ1-1, is ETGVTQSPTHLIKTRGQQVTLRCSSQSGHNTVSWYQQALGQGPQFIFQYYREEENGRGNFPPRFSGLQFPNYSSELNVNALELDDSALYLCASSLSDTEAFFGQGTRLTVV.

This clone was detected once. The chain couples TRBV15 to TRBJ1-2, with a tentative D call TRBD1 (5 bases). CDR3 length equals 14 residues. V lost 5 bases and J lost 8, with 18 bases in between. From germline, CDR1 is LNHNV and CDR2 YYDKDF (reference sequence). The CDR3 coding sequence is TGTGCCACCAGCGGGGGGACGGGTCAGGAAGGCTACACCTTC. It translates to CATSGGTGQEGYTF.

This clone was seen only once. The genes are TRBV19 and TRBJ2-1; 10 bases match TRBD2. The germline V gene encodes CDR1 LNHDA and CDR2 SQIVND (reference sequence). Losses at the gene ends were 3 bases for V and 7 bases for J; bases not matched to a gene: 6. This CDR3 comprises 15 residues. The CDR3 sequence is CASSILAGALNEQFF. The CDR3 nucleotides are TGTGCCAGTAGTATTCTAGCGGGAGCACTAAATGAGCAGTTCTTC.

The chain uses TRBV9 and TRBJ2-3, with 8 bases lining up with TRBD2. Germline CDR1 reads SGDLS; CDR2 reads YYNGEE. The CDR3 sequence is 15 residues long. After removal of 0 bases from V and 2 bases from J, the junction contained 2 bases not matched to a gene. CDR3 amino acids: CASSVAGGHTDTQYF. The CDR3 region has the DNA TGTGCCAGCAGCGTAGCGGGAGGGCACACAGATACGCAGTATTTT.

This sequence joins TRBV2 and TRBJ1-2; unclear D gene. The CDR3 totals 12 residues. V shed 8 bases and J shed 2 bases, with 9 bases lying between them. Per the germline V gene, CDR1 is SNHLY and CDR2 is FYNNEI. CDR3 amino acids: CASRRLNYGYTF. The CDR3 coding sequence is TGTGCCAGCCGCCGACTAAACTATGGCTACACCTTC.

This clone appeared once. This chain joins TRBV30 and TRBJ1-2; D is uncertain. Germline lookup yields CDR1 GTSNPN and CDR2 SVGIG (reference sequence). The CDR3 covers 11 residues. Trimming removed 1 base at V and 3 bases at J, with 3 bases between. The CDR3 is CAWSAYYGYTF. The DNA for the CDR3 is TGTGCCTGGAGTGCTTACTATGGCTACACCTTC.

In its sample, this clone was seen many times. J is TRBJ1-4 and V is TRBV6-5; 8 bases match TRBD1. Germline assignment: CDR1 MNHEY and CDR2 SVGAGI. The CDR3 loop spans 15 amino acids. The ends lost 4 bases at V and 2 bases at J; junction bases unmatched: 3. The chain's CDR3 is CASSFQGATNEKLFF. CDR3 DNA: TGTGCCAGCAGTTTCCAGGGGGCGACTAATGAAAAACTGTTTTTT.

The rearrangement links TRBV6-6 to TRBJ1-2; 8 bases match TRBD1. The CDR3 is made up of 16 amino acids. Per the germline V gene, CDR1 is MNHNY and CDR2 is SVGAGI (reference sequence). V was pared by 4 bases and J by 8 bases, with 15 bases of the junction left unmatched. CDR3 loop: CASSLEGAGGRRGYTF. CDR3 sequence (DNA): TGTGCCAGCAGTTTAGAGGGGGCAGGGGGCCGTCGCGGCTACACCTTC.

The chain couples TRBV30 to TRBJ2-3, with 8 bases matching TRBD1. The CDR3 has 15 residues. After removal of 5 bases from V and 6 bases from J, the junction contained 13 bases not matched to a gene. CDR1 is GTSNPN and CDR2 is SVGIG in the germline V gene (reference sequence). The CDR3 coding sequence is TGTGCCTGGGGACAGGGAGGCCGGGTGAGGGATACGCAGTATTTT. Protein product: CAWGQGGRVRDTQYF.

CDR3 sequence (DNA): TGTGCCAGCGCATTAGCGGGGGGCGGGTCCGGGGAGCTGTTTTTT. Amino acids: CASALAGGGSGELFF. This chain uses TRBV2 with TRBJ2-2, with 10 nucleotides matching TRBD2. Germline V gene sequence: CDR1 SNHLY, CDR2 FYNNEI. This CDR3 is built from 15 residues. V lost 8 bases to trimming and J lost 6 bases; unmatched junction nucleotides: 9.

The chain carries TRBV5-4 and TRBJ2-5; possibly TRBD1 for D (8 bases). CDR3 size: 15 residues. The germline CDR1 and CDR2 sequences are SGHNT and YYREEE (reference sequence). V was pared by 0 bases and J by 4 bases, with 13 bases between. CDR3 DNA: TGTGCCAGCAGCTTGGACAGGGGGGGCGGAGAGACCCAGTACTTC. Its translation is CASSLDRGGGETQYF.

The V and J genes are TRBV11-2 and TRBJ2-7; 12 bases match TRBD2. The CDR3 extends over 16 amino acids. V dropped 5 bases and J dropped 6; count of bases not matched to a gene: 11. Germline-derived CDR1 and CDR2 are SGHAT and FQNNGV. CDR3 bases: TGTGCCAGCAGCCCGGGGACTAGCGGGTCGCGGGGCGAGCAGTACTTC. Translated, it gives CASSPGTSGSRGEQYF.

The chain joins TRBV10-1 to TRBJ1-3, with 7 positions matching TRBD1. V dropped 5 bases and J dropped 0; count of bases not matched to a gene: 7. This CDR3 region has 16 residues. The germline CDR1 and CDR2 sequences are WNHNN and SYGVQD (reference sequence). CDR3 in amino acids: CASSPTGAGSGNTIYF. CDR3 bases: TGCGCCAGCAGTCCCACAGGGGCCGGCTCTGGAAACACCATATATTTT.

V usage is TRBV27 and J usage is TRBJ2-7, with D maybe TRBD2 (7 bases). The V and J ends lost 8 bases and 3 bases respectively, with 17 bases between them. This CDR3 comprises 14 residues. Per the germline V gene, CDR1 is MNHEY and CDR2 is SMNVEV (reference sequence). In DNA, the CDR3 is TGTGCCAGCGTTGGGGGGGCCCCTTTCTACGAGCAGTACTTC. Amino acids: CASVGGAPFYEQYF.

This chain joins TRBV5-4 and TRBJ2-5, with a weak D call TRBD2 (6 bases). With 0 bases removed from V and 5 bases from J, the gap between germline ends came to 14 bases. This CDR3 contains 15 residues. The germline V gene encodes CDR1 SGHNT and CDR2 YYREEE (reference sequence). The CDR3 reads CASSLVPGGTETQYF. DNA of the CDR3: TGTGCCAGCAGCTTGGTCCCCGGGGGAACGGAGACCCAGTACTTC.

This rearrangement joins TRBV10-3 to TRBJ1-1, with 8 bases matching TRBD1. Germline V gene lookup returns CDR1 ENHRY and CDR2 SYGVKD. With 4 bases clipped from V and 5 bases from J, the junction kept 9 bases outside the gene matches. The CDR3 is made up of 15 amino acids. CDR3 nucleotide sequence: TGTGCCATCAGTGTCGGCCAGGGGGCCGGGACTGAAGCTTTCTTT. Translated, it gives CAISVGQGAGTEAFF.

By sample fraction, this clone is medium-sized. V and J are TRBV6-5 and TRBJ2-1, with D perhaps TRBD1 (5 bases). Deletions cut 0 bases from V and 9 bases from J, with 15 bases between. Germline V lookup: CDR1 MNHEY, CDR2 SVGAGI. This CDR3 has 15 residues. This chain's CDR3 is CASSYSGPRQGEQFF. CDR3 nucleotides: TGTGCCAGCAGTTACTCGGGCCCGAGGCAGGGTGAGCAGTTCTTC.

In its sample, this clone was seen a few times. The rearrangement uses TRBV28 and TRBJ2-2, with D unclear. This CDR3 spans 12 amino acids. V gave up 7 bases and J gave up 3 bases, with 6 bases separating them. The V gene's germline CDR1 is MDHEN and CDR2 SYDVKM. The CDR3 nucleotides are TGTGCCAGCATCTCTTACACCGGGGAGCTGTTTTTT. Amino acid sequence: CASISYTGELFF.

The chain links TRBV5-4 to TRBJ1-1; 7 bases match TRBD1. CDR3 length equals 14 residues. The germline V gene encodes CDR1 SGHNT and CDR2 YYREEE (reference sequence). J lost 7 bases, V lost 4 bases, and 10 bases had no gene match. As DNA, the CDR3 is TGTGCCAGCAGCAGGGGGACAGCCGCCCTTGAAGCTTTCTTT. This codes for CASSRGTAALEAFF. Full variable domain (missing parts from reference TRBV5-4 and TRBJ1-1): ETGVTQSPTHLIKTRGQQVTLRCSSQSGHNTVSWYQQALGQGPQFIFQYYREEENGRGNFPPRFSGLQFPNYSSELNVNALELDDSALYLCASSRGTAALEAFFGQGTRLTVV.

This clone was observed a few times. As DNA, the CDR3 is TGTGCCAGCAGACGGACTAGCGGTTTGGGCACAGATACGCAGTATTTT. It is translated as CASRRTSGLGTDTQYF. The V call is TRBV7-2, the J call TRBJ2-3; 10 bases are a match to TRBD2. CDR3 length equals 16 residues. Germline V gives CDR1 SGHTA, CDR2 FQGNSA. Germline trimming cut 6 bases from V and 1 base from J; bases unmatched to any gene: 7.

The chain recombines TRBV4-3 with TRBJ1-4, with 10 bases matching TRBD1. The J segment lost 2 bases and the V segment lost 0 bases, leaving 9 bases of the junction unmatched. The CDR3 spans 19 residues. Germline V gives CDR1 LGHNA, CDR2 YSLEER. CDR3 in amino acids: CASSQDGAGQGLTNEKLFF. The CDR3 DNA reads TGCGCCAGCAGCCAAGATGGGGCGGGACAGGGGTTGACTAATGAAAAACTGTTTTTT.

This chain uses TRBV7-9 with TRBJ2-2, with TRBD1 matching 7 bases. Germline CDR1 and CDR2: SEHNR and FQNEAQ (reference sequence). The V gene end was trimmed by 4 bases and the J gene end by 4 bases; junction bases not matched to a gene: 6. The CDR3 runs 15 residues. The CDR3 loop is CASSSQQGFTGELFF. The CDR3 nucleotides read TGTGCCAGCAGCTCGCAACAGGGGTTCACCGGGGAGCTGTTTTTT. Variable domain in full (rest from reference TRBV7-9 and TRBJ2-2): DTGVSQNPRHKITKRGQNVTFRCDPISEHNRLYWYRQTLGQGPEFLTYFQNEAQLEKSRLLSDRFSAERPKGSFSTLEIQRTEQGDSAMYLCASSSQQGFTGELFFGEGSRLTVL.

The sample holds one count of this clone. The chain has TRBV5-1 and TRBJ1-2, with no clear D. Germline V gives CDR1 SGHRS, CDR2 YFSETQ. This CDR3 spans 14 amino acids. Trimming stripped 0 bases from V and 0 bases from J, with 6 bases between. The CDR3 DNA sequence: TGCGCCAGCAGCTTGGTGGCAGCTAACTATGGCTACACCTTC. It translates to CASSLVAANYGYTF.